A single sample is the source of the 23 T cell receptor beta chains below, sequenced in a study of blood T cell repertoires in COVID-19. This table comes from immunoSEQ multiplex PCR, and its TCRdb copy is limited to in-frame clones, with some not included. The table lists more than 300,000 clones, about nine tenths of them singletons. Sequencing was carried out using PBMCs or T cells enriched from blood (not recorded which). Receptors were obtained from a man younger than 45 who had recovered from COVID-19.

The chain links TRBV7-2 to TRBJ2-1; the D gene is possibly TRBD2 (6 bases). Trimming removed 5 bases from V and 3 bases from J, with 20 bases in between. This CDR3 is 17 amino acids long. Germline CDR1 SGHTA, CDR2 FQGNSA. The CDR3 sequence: CASSKRRAVLLYNEQFF. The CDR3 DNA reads TGTGCCAGCAGCAAAAGGAGGGCGGTTCTTCTCTACAATGAGCAGTTCTTC.

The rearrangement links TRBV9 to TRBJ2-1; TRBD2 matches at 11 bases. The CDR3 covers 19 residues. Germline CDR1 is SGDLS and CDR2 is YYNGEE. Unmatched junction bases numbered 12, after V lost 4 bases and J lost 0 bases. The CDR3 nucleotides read TGTGCCAGCAGCCCCGGGCGGGGACTAGCGGTTCCCTCCTACAATGAGCAGTTCTTC. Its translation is CASSPGRGLAVPSYNEQFF.

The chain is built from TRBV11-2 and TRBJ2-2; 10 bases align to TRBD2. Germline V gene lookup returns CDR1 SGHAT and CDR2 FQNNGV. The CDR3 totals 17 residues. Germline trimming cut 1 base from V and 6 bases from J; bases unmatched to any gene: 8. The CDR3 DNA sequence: TGTGCCAGCAGCTTAGTAGGTAGCGGGAGGTACGCCGGGGAGCTGTTTTTT. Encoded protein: CASSLVGSGRYAGELFF.

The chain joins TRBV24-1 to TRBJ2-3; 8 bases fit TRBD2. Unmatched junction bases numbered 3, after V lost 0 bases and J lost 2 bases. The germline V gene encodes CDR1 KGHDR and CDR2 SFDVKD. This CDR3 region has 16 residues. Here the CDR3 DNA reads TGTGCCACCAGTGATTTGAGCGGGGGAAACACAGATACGCAGTATTTT. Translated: CATSDLSGGNTDTQYF.

The CDR3 DNA reads as TGTGCCAGCAGCTTAGAGCGTTTGCAGCCCCAGCATTTT. This translates into CASSLERLQPQHF. The chain uses TRBV7-9 and TRBJ1-5; no definite D call. CDR1 SEHNR and CDR2 FQNEAQ come from the germline V gene (reference sequence). The CDR3 spans 13 residues. The V end lost 1 base, the J end lost 7 bases, and 8 bases lay between the germline ends. The full variable domain, with the rest looked up from reference TRBV7-9 and TRBJ1-5, is DTGVSQNPRHKITKRGQNVTFRCDPISEHNRLYWYRQTLGQGPEFLTYFQNEAQLEKSRLLSDRFSAERPKGSFSTLEIQRTEQGDSAMYLCASSLERLQPQHFGDGTRLSIL.

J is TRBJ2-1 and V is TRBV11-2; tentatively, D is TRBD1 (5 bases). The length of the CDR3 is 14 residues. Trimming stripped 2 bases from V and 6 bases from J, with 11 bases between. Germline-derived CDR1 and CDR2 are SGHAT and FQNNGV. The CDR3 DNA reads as TGTGCCAGCAGCTTAATCCCAGGGATCAATGAGCAGTTCTTC. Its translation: CASSLIPGINEQFF.

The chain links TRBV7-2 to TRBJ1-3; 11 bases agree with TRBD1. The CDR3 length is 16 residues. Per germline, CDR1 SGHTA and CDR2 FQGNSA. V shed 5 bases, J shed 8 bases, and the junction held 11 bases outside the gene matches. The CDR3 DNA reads TGTGCCAGCAGCATCGCCCCGGGACAGGGGGTTGACACCATATATTTT. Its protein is CASSIAPGQGVDTIYF.

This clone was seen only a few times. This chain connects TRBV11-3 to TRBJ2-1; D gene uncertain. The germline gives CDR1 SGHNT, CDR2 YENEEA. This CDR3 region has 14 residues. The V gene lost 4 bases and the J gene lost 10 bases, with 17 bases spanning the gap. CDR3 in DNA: TGTGCCAGCAGCTCCATAACTCCTTGGGCAGAGCAGTTCTTC. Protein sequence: CASSSITPWAEQFF.

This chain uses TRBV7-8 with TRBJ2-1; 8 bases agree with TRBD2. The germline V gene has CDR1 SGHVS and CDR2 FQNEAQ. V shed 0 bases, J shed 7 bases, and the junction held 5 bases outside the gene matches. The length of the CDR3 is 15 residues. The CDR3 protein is CASSLAAGVENEQFF. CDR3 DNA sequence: TGTGCCAGCAGCTTAGCAGCGGGAGTAGAGAATGAGCAGTTCTTC.

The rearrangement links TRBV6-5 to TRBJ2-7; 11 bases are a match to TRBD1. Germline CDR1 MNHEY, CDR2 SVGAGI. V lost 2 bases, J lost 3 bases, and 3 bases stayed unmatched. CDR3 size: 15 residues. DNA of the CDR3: TGTGCCAGCAGTTACGCGGGACAGGGGGGCTACGAGCAGTACTTC. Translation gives CASSYAGQGGYEQYF.

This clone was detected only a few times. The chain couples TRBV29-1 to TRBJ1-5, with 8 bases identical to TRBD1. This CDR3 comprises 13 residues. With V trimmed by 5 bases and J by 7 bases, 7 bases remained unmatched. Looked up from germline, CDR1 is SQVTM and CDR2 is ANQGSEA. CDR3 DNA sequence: TGCAGCGTTCGACAGGGGTGGTCGCAGCCCCAGCATTTT. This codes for CSVRQGWSQPQHF. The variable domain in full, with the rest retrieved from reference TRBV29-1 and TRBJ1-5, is SAVISQKPSRDICQRGTSLTIQCQVDSQVTMMFWYRQQPGQSLTLIATANQGSEATYESGFVIDKFPISRPNLTFSTLTVSNMSPEDSSIYLCSVRQGWSQPQHFGDGTRLSIL.

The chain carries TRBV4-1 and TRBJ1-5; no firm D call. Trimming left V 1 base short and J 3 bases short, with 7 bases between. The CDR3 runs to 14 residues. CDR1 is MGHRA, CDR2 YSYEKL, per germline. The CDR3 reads CASSQVAVNQPQHF. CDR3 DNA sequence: TGCGCCAGCAGCCAAGTGGCAGTCAATCAGCCCCAGCATTTT.

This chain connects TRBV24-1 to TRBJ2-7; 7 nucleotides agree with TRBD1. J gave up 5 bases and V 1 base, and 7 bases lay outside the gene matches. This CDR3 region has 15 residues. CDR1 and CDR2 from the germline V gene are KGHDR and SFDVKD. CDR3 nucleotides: TGTGCCACCAGTGATTTAGGACAGGCGGCCAACGAGCAGTACTTC. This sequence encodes CATSDLGQAANEQYF.

CDR3 in DNA: TGTGCCAGCAGTACAGGGGGCGACTATGGCTACACCTTC. Its protein is CASSTGGDYGYTF. The V gene is TRBV2, the J gene TRBJ1-2; 9 nucleotides line up with TRBD1. The CDR3 has 13 residues. J lost 3 bases, V lost 5 bases, and 1 base had no gene match. The germline gives CDR1 SNHLY, CDR2 FYNNEI.

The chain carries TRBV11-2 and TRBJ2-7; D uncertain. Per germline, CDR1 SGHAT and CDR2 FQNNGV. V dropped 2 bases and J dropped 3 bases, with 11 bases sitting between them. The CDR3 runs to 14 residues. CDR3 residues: CASSLLADFYEQYF. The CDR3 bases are TGTGCCAGCAGCTTACTGGCCGATTTCTACGAGCAGTACTTC.

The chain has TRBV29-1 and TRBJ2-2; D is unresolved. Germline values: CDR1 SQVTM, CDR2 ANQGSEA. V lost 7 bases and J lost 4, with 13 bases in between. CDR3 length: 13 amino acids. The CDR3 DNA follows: TGCAGCGCTTCATCAGAGGTCACCGGGGAGCTGTTTTTT. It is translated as CSASSEVTGELFF.

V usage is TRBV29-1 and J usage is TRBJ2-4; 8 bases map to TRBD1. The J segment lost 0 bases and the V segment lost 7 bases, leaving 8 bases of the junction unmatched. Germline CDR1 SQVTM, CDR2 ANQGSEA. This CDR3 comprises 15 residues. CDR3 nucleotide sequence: TGCAGCGGGGCAGGACAGGGCCTAGCCAAAAACATTCAGTACTTC. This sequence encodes CSGAGQGLAKNIQYF. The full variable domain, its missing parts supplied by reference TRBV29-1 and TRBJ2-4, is SAVISQKPSRDICQRGTSLTIQCQVDSQVTMMFWYRQQPGQSLTLIATANQGSEATYESGFVIDKFPISRPNLTFSTLTVSNMSPEDSSIYLCSGAGQGLAKNIQYFGAGTRLSVL.

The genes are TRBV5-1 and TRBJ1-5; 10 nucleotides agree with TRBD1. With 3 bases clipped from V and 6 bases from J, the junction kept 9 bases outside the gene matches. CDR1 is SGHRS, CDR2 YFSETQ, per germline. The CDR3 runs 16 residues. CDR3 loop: CASSSDRGLVSQPQHF. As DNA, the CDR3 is TGCGCCAGCAGCTCCGACAGGGGGCTAGTAAGTCAGCCCCAGCATTTT.

The CDR3 region has the DNA TGTGCCAGCAGTACGTCCGGGACAGGGAATGAAAAACTGTTTTTT. It yields the protein CASSTSGTGNEKLFF. V and J are TRBV6-5 and TRBJ1-4; 9 bases agree with TRBD1. Germline V gene lookup returns CDR1 MNHEY and CDR2 SVGAGI. The trim removed 5 bases at V and 5 bases at J, leaving 6 bases unmatched. The CDR3 contains 15 residues.

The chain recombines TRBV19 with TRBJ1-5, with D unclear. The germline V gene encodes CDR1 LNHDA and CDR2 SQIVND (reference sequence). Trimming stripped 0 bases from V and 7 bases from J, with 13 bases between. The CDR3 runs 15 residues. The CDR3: CASSIDREDRQPQHF. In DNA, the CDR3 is TGTGCCAGTAGTATAGATCGTGAAGATCGGCAGCCCCAGCATTTT.

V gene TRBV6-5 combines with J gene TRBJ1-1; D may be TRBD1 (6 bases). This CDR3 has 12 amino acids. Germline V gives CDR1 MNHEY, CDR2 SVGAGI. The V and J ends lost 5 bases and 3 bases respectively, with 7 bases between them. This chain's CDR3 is CASSHRDTEAFF. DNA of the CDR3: TGTGCCAGCAGTCACAGGGACACTGAAGCTTTCTTT.

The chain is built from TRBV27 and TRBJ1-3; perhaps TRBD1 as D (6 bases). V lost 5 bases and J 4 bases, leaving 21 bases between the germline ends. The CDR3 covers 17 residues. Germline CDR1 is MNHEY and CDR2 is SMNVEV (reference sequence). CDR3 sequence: CASSRGTSPSSGNTIYF. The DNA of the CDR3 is TGTGCCAGCAGTAGAGGGACATCTCCTTCGTCCGGAAACACCATATATTTT.

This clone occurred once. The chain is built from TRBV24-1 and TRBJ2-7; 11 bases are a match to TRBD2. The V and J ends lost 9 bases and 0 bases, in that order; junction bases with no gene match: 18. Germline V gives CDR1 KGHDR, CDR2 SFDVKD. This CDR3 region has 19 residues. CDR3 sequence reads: CATHGADRTSGSRSYEQYF. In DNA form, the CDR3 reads TGTGCCACCCATGGGGCAGATCGGACTAGCGGGTCCCGCTCCTACGAGCAGTACTTC.